This T cell receptor beta chain was captured by sequencing in a study of early T cells in non-severe SARS-CoV-2 infection. TCRdb called the 5' RACE reads again in MiXCR, with one record for every CDR3 protein. The sample has around 86,000 distinct CDR3 sequences; roughly 14% are singletons. The CDR3 has 17 residues. CDR1 and CDR2 from the germline V gene are MNHEY and SVGEGT. The V and J ends lost 4 bases and 0 bases respectively, with 16 bases between them. This clonotype came up a few times. The chain carries TRBV6-2 or TRBV6-3 and TRBJ2-1; a weak D match, TRBD2 (6 bases). The sample was whole blood. This receptor was obtained from an adult who was a healthcare worker with PCR-confirmed SARS-CoV-2 infection or an uninfected control (not recorded which). The CDR3 DNA is TGTGCCAGCAGTTGGAGTCACGGGGGAAGCTCCTACAATGAGCAGTTCTTC. This encodes CASSWSHGGSSYNEQFF.